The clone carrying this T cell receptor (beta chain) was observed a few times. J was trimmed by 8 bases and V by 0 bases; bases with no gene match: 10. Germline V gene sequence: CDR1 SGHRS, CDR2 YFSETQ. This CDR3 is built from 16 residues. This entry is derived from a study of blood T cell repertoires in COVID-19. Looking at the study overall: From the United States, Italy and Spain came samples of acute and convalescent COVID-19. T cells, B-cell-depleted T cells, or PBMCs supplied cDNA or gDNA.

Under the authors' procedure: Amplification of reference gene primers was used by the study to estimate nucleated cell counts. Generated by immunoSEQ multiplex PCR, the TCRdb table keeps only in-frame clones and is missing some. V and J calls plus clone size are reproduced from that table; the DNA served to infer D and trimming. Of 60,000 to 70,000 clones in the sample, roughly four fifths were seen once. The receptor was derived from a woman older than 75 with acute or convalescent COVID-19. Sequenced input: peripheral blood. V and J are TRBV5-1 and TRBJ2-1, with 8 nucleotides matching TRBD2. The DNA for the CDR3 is TGCGCCAGCAGCTTGGCTACGGGAGGGCCAGCCCATGAGCAGTTCTTC. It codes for CASSLATGGPAHEQFF.